This T cell receptor beta chain comes out of a study of cytomegalovirus exposure and HLA in healthy donors. The primer mix had 60 Vbeta and 13 Jbeta primers. Sequencing used immunoSEQ multiplex PCR; TCRdb keeps in-frame clones, though not all of them. The table has some 200,000 clones, 65% to 90% seen once. To note about this clone: No antigen is known for it.

Germline V CDR1 and CDR2: SGHTA, FQGNSA. This CDR3 is built from 17 residues. Trimming took 1 base from V and 2 from J, leaving 16 bases between them. The study, taken as a whole, reports: Sequencing depth across donors, presence/absence analyses assumed, was roughly uniform. Later work found that TCR association rates differed between HLA loci; DRB1 had the most and HLA-C the fewest. CMV antigen specificity of three CMV-associated chains was confirmed in vitro.

This rearrangement joins TRBV7-2 to TRBJ2-3; tentative D call: TRBD2 (6 bases). The TCR originated in a girl aged 5-17 years in good health and CMV-seronegative. Sequencing was done on a sample of PBMCs. The CDR3 DNA sequence: TGTGCCAGCAGCTTAGATGGGCGGGCTAGCGACACAGATACGCAGTATTTT. It yields the protein CASSLDGRASDTDTQYF.